Listed here are 26 T cell receptor beta chains from one sample, sequenced in a study of shared clonotypes between healthy human individuals. The repertoire was sequenced with immunoSEQ multiplex PCR; TCRdb's copy has only in-frame clones and lacks some. The repertoire consists of 2.5 million or so clones, with approximately 94% occurring once and the leading ten covering roughly 0.15%. The sample consisted of naive CD4+ T cells sorted from blood. As for subset: CD45RA+ positively selected. These receptors were collected from a man aged 18 to 30 in good health.

The V and J genes are TRBV5-1 and TRBJ2-1; 9 positions agree with TRBD2. The J segment lost 4 bases and the V segment lost 5 bases, leaving 7 bases of the junction unmatched. Germline CDR1 and CDR2: SGHRS and YFSETQ. The CDR3 is 15 amino acids. CDR3 DNA: TGCGCCAGCAGGACTACTAGCGGGCGATACAATGAGCAGTTCTTC. It codes for CASRTTSGRYNEQFF.

Worth noting for this clone: The junction departs from the called germline gene at one end, perhaps through a read error. This sequence joins TRBV2 and TRBJ2-7; 7 bases agree with TRBD1. The germline V gene encodes CDR1 SNHLY and CDR2 FYNNEI. The CDR3 totals 13 residues. CDR3 coding DNA: TGTGCCAGCTCCAAACAAGGCAAAGGGGGCATGGACTTC. Protein sequence: CASSKQGKGGMDF.

The chain uses TRBV7-6 and TRBJ2-5; D is perhaps TRBD1 or TRBD2 (7 bases each). The V end was cut by 5 bases, the J end by 7 bases, with 20 bases between. Germline V gene data show CDR1 as SGHVS and CDR2 as FNYEAQ. The length of the CDR3 is 15 residues. CDR3 DNA sequence: TGTGCCAGCAGCCCGGGGGGACAGCGGGTCGGGACCCAGTACTTC. The encoded protein is CASSPGGQRVGTQYF.

The chain carries TRBV18 and TRBJ2-5, with TRBD1 matching over 7 bases. Unmatched junction bases numbered 6, after V lost 6 bases and J lost 2 bases. This CDR3 spans 14 amino acids. CDR1 is KGHSH, CDR2 LQKENI, per germline. The CDR3 loop is CASSQRTGQETQYF. The CDR3 coding sequence is TGTGCCAGCTCGCAGAGGACAGGACAAGAGACCCAGTACTTC. The whole variable domain, filled in from reference TRBV18 and TRBJ2-5, reads NAGVMQNPRHLVRRRGQEARLRCSPMKGHSHVYWYRQLPEEGLKFMVYLQKENIIDESGMPKERFSAEFPKEGPSILRIQQVVRGDSAAYFCASSQRTGQETQYFGPGTRLLVL.

The chain links TRBV7-2 to TRBJ2-1; the match to TRBD2 covers 7 bases. Per the germline V gene, CDR1 is SGHTA and CDR2 is FQGNSA. This CDR3 comprises 15 residues. V lost 1 base and J lost 4; bases outside the gene matches: 4. This CDR3 is CASSLGEGPYNEQFF. CDR3 DNA sequence: TGTGCCAGCAGCTTAGGGGAGGGCCCTTACAATGAGCAGTTCTTC. The full variable domain, completed using reference TRBV7-2 and TRBJ2-1, is GAGVSQSPSNKVTEKGKDVELRCDPISGHTALYWYRQSLGQGLEFLIYFQGNSAPDKSGLPSDRFSAERTGGSVSTLTIQRTQQEDSAVYLCASSLGEGPYNEQFFGPGTRLTVL.

This clone was seen a single time. The CDR3 here is CASSGSRQEKLFF. The CDR3 bases are TGTGCCAGCAGTGGGTCACGACAGGAAAAACTGTTTTTT. The V call is TRBV6-5, the J call TRBJ1-4, with D perhaps TRBD1 (5 bases). The length of the CDR3 is 13 residues. The germline V gene encodes CDR1 MNHEY and CDR2 SVGAGI. V was cut by 5 bases and J by 8 bases, with 12 bases left in between.

This clone was recorded a few times. This sample includes further DNA sequences coding for the same CDR3. This chain joins TRBV18 and TRBJ1-4, with unresolved D. Germline CDR1 KGHSH, CDR2 LQKENI. The CDR3 is 15 residues long. Trimming cost V 3 bases and J 4 bases, with 12 bases left between them. CDR3 sequence: CASSPRTANNEKLFF. For the CDR3, the DNA is TGTGCCAGCTCACCGAGGACGGCCAATAATGAAAAACTGTTTTTT.

This chain uses TRBV7-9 with TRBJ1-2, with TRBD1 matching 10 bases. The CDR3 contains 13 residues. Germline V gene data show CDR1 as SEHNR and CDR2 as FQNEAQ (reference sequence). The ends lost 4 bases at V and 7 bases at J; junction bases unmatched: 3. The CDR3 DNA sequence: TGTGCCAGCAGCTATGGGACAGGGGTTGGCTACACCTTC. It codes for CASSYGTGVGYTF.

This sequence joins TRBV28 and TRBJ1-2, with D unclear. V was trimmed by 8 bases and J by 4 bases, leaving 23 bases between them. Per germline, CDR1 MDHEN and CDR2 SYDVKM. This CDR3 is built from 16 residues. The CDR3 DNA sequence: TGTGCCAGCGGTATAGCCCCAAGAAGGGATGGCTATGGCTACACCTTC. Its translation is CASGIAPRRDGYGYTF.

The chain recombines TRBV6-5 with TRBJ2-2, with a weak D call TRBD1 (6 bases). Germline assignment: CDR1 MNHEY and CDR2 SVGAGI. There are 13 residues in the CDR3. Trimming shortened V by 2 bases and J by 5 bases, and 6 bases separated the two germline ends. The CDR3 is CASSYGTTGELFF. CDR3 bases: TGTGCCAGCAGTTACGGGACAACCGGGGAGCTGTTTTTT.

In regard to this clone: The same CDR3 can be traced to other DNA sequences in this sample. The genes are TRBV5-1 and TRBJ2-7, with 9 bases identical to TRBD1. The CDR3 has 14 residues. J was trimmed by 2 bases and V by 4 bases; bases with no gene match: 4. Germline loops: CDR1 SGHRS, CDR2 YFSETQ. The CDR3 region is CASSLGQGPYEQYF. Written as DNA, the CDR3 is TGCGCCAGCAGCCTCGGACAGGGGCCCTACGAGCAGTACTTC.

The chain uses TRBV28 and TRBJ1-2, with TRBD1 identical over 8 bases. This CDR3 contains 14 residues. The V gene's germline CDR1 is MDHEN and CDR2 SYDVKM. Trimming cost V 5 bases and J 2 bases; bases outside gene matches: 4. As DNA, the CDR3 is TGTGCCAGCAGTCCCCCAGGGGGCAACTATGGCTACACCTTC. Protein sequence: CASSPPGGNYGYTF.

The CDR3 here is CASSLRIAPFNEKLFF. CDR3 DNA: TGCGCCAGCAGCCTTAGAATCGCGCCTTTTAATGAAAAACTGTTTTTT. The chain carries TRBV4-1 and TRBJ1-4; no clear D gene. Trimming cost V 4 bases and J 4 bases, with 16 bases left between them. Germline V gene data show CDR1 as MGHRA and CDR2 as YSYEKL. The CDR3 is 16 amino acids.

V usage is TRBV11-3 and J usage is TRBJ2-2, with D unresolved. From germline, CDR1 is SGHNT and CDR2 YENEEA. CDR3 length: 12 residues. Trimming removed 0 bases from V and 7 bases from J, with 3 bases in between. CDR3 in DNA: TGTGCCAGCAGCTTAGAGAACGGGGAGCTGTTTTTT. This gives the protein CASSLENGELFF. Combining the CDR3 with reference TRBV11-3 and TRBJ2-2 gives the whole variable domain EAGVVQSPRYKIIEKKQPVAFWCNPISGHNTLYWYLQNLGQGPELLIRYENEEAVDDSQLPKDRFSAERLKGVDSTLKIQPAELGDSAVYLCASSLENGELFFGEGSRLTVL.

CDR3: CASSSFDRGRAEQYF. As DNA, the CDR3 is TGTGCCAGCAGCTCATTTGACAGGGGCCGTGCGGAGCAGTACTTC. The chain uses TRBV7-9 and TRBJ2-7; the match to TRBD1 covers 8 bases. This CDR3 is 15 amino acids long. V gave up 4 bases and J gave up 7 bases; unmatched junction bases: 12. CDR1 is SEHNR, CDR2 FQNEAQ, per germline (reference sequence).

The chain links TRBV5-4 to TRBJ1-1; 7 nucleotides agree with TRBD1. Germline assignment: CDR1 SGHNT and CDR2 YYREEE (reference sequence). This CDR3 region has 15 residues. V lost 4 bases and J lost 2; bases outside the gene matches: 8. The CDR3 is CASSNIDRVNTEAFF. The CDR3, as DNA: TGTGCCAGCAGCAATATCGACAGGGTAAACACTGAAGCTTTCTTT.

This chain joins TRBV5-4 and TRBJ2-2, with no clear D. The CDR3 totals 13 residues. Per the germline V gene, CDR1 is SGHNT and CDR2 is YYREEE (reference sequence). Between the trimmed V and J ends, which lost 3 bases and 3 bases, there was a span of 6 bases. CDR3 region: CASSYDYTGELFF. The DNA of the CDR3 is TGTGCCAGCAGCTATGACTACACCGGGGAGCTGTTTTTT. The full variable domain, rest sourced from reference TRBV5-4 and TRBJ2-2, is ETGVTQSPTHLIKTRGQQVTLRCSSQSGHNTVSWYQQALGQGPQFIFQYYREEENGRGNFPPRFSGLQFPNYSSELNVNALELDDSALYLCASSYDYTGELFFGEGSRLTVL.

The chain joins TRBV6-1 to TRBJ1-2; 8 positions agree with TRBD1. The CDR3 extends over 13 amino acids. J lost 5 bases, V lost 6 bases, and 5 bases had no gene match. Looked up from germline, CDR1 is MNHNS and CDR2 is SASEGT. Here the CDR3 reads CASSQTGAYGYTF. Written as DNA, the CDR3 is TGTGCCAGCAGCCAGACAGGGGCGTATGGCTACACCTTC.

This clone was counted once. V gene TRBV7-2 combines with J gene TRBJ2-5, with TRBD2 matching over 9 bases. CDR1 is SGHTA, CDR2 FQGNSA, per germline. The CDR3 contains 17 residues. Trimming at V came to 6 bases and at J to 2 bases, leaving 13 bases not matched to a gene. In DNA form, the CDR3 reads TGTGCCAGCAGAACTTATCAGCGACTAGCGGCTCAAGAGACCCAGTACTTC. As protein: CASRTYQRLAAQETQYF.

V usage is TRBV6-6 and J usage is TRBJ2-3, with 9 bases lining up with TRBD1. With V trimmed by 5 bases and J by 6 bases, 9 bases remained unmatched. CDR1 is MNHNY and CDR2 is SVGAGI in the germline V gene (reference sequence). This CDR3 spans 15 amino acids. In DNA, the CDR3 is TGTGCCAGCAGTACGGGACAGGGCCCGGCGGATACGCAGTATTTT. Translation gives CASSTGQGPADTQYF.

A remark on this clone: The same CDR3 arises from other DNA sequences in this sample as well. The CDR3: CASSGTGSNQPQHF. The CDR3 nucleotides read TGTGCCAGTAGTGGGACCGGTAGCAATCAGCCCCAGCATTTT. The chain couples TRBV19 to TRBJ1-5, with D possibly matching TRBD1 (5 bases). This CDR3 is built from 14 residues. Deletions cut 5 bases from V and 0 bases from J, with 8 bases between. The germline V gene has CDR1 LNHDA and CDR2 SQIVND (reference sequence). Combining the CDR3 with reference TRBV19 and TRBJ1-5 gives the whole variable domain DGGITQSPKYLFRKEGQNVTLSCEQNLNHDAMYWYRQDPGQGLRLIYYSQIVNDFQKGDIAEGYSVSREKKESFPLTVTSAQKNPTAFYLCASSGTGSNQPQHFGDGTRLSIL.

The chain joins TRBV19 to TRBJ2-1; 12 bases fit TRBD2. With 4 bases clipped from V and 9 bases from J, the junction kept 7 bases outside the gene matches. The CDR3 runs 15 residues. Looked up from germline, CDR1 is LNHDA and CDR2 is SQIVND (reference sequence). The CDR3 sequence is CASSTQTSGSGEQFF. The CDR3 DNA reads as TGTGCCAGTAGTACCCAGACTAGCGGGAGTGGTGAGCAGTTCTTC.

V is TRBV5-1 and J is TRBJ2-7, with TRBD2 matching over 10 bases. V trimming: 5 bases; J trimming: 1 base; junction bases outside the gene matches: 6. Germline V gene lookup returns CDR1 SGHRS and CDR2 YFSETQ. The CDR3 is 15 amino acids. DNA for the CDR3: TGCGCCAGCAGGACCCTTAGCGGGGGGTCCTACGAGCAGTACTTC. Encoded protein: CASRTLSGGSYEQYF. The full variable domain, in which reference TRBV5-1 and TRBJ2-7 provide the parts outside the CDR3, is KAGVTQTPRYLIKTRGQQVTLSCSPISGHRSVSWYQQTPGQGLQFLFEYFSETQRNKGNFPGRFSGRQFSNSRSEMNVSTLELGDSALYLCASRTLSGGSYEQYFGPGTRLTVT.

The chain uses TRBV6-6 and TRBJ2-7; TRBD2 might be the D (5 bases). Trimming shortened V by 0 bases and J by 4 bases, and 13 bases separated the two germline ends. In germline, CDR1 is MNHNY, CDR2 SVGAGI (reference sequence). The CDR3 totals 15 residues. The CDR3 region has the DNA TGTGCCAGCAGTTACTCCGAGAGAGGAGGTTACGAGCAGTACTTC. It is translated as CASSYSERGGYEQYF.

The chain couples TRBV7-9 to TRBJ2-7; D remains unclear. This CDR3 contains 14 residues. Between the trimmed V and J ends, which lost 1 base and 0 bases, there was a span of 7 bases. CDR1 is SEHNR, CDR2 FQNEAQ, per germline (reference sequence). CDR3 DNA sequence: TGTGCCAGCAGCTTAGAAATCGCCTCCTACGAGCAGTACTTC. The encoded protein is CASSLEIASYEQYF.

This clone was seen only a few times. Other DNA sequences in this sample translate to the same CDR3. The V call is TRBV18, the J call TRBJ2-7, with D perhaps matching TRBD2 (5 bases). The CDR3 consists of 13 residues. V gave up 6 bases and J gave up 3 bases, with 12 bases separating them. The germline gives CDR1 KGHSH, CDR2 LQKENI. CDR3 sequence reads: CASSPGSGYEQYF. The CDR3, as DNA: TGTGCCAGCTCTCCGGGATCGGGCTACGAGCAGTACTTC.